The 22 T cell receptor beta chains given below trace back to one sample, sequenced in a study of CD8 T cells in ankylosing spondylitis. General study findings and limits: In ankylosing spondylitis blood, a motif of roughly 8 highly homologous TCR beta variants appeared characteristic.

TCRdb ran MiXCR on the 5' RACE reads and lists one entry per CDR3 protein. The sample lists about 750,000 distinct CDR3 sequences; 15% to 20% were seen once. Their recognized antigens are unknown. The sample comprised blood, either unsorted or a sorted T cell fraction (not recorded which). These receptors originate from a male donor with ankylosing spondylitis.

The chain employs TRBV6-2 or TRBV6-3 and TRBJ2-7; maybe TRBD1 (5 bases). V was cut by 0 bases and J by 3 bases, with 18 bases left in between. The CDR3 is made up of 17 amino acids. Per germline, CDR1 MNHEY and CDR2 SVGEGT. In DNA, the CDR3 is TGTGCCAGCAGTTACTCAAATCGCGTGACAGAAGACTACGAGCAGTACTTC. The encoded protein is CASSYSNRVTEDYEQYF.

The CDR3 DNA follows: TGTGCCAGCAGCTTAACAGGGGTGGACTATGGCTACACCTTC. It yields the protein CASSLTGVDYGYTF. This chain links TRBV7-9 with TRBJ1-2, with 7 bases matching TRBD1. Trimming cost V 2 bases and J 3 bases; bases outside gene matches: 3. Germline lookup yields CDR1 SEHNR and CDR2 FQNEAQ (reference sequence). The CDR3 is made up of 14 amino acids.

A few counts support this clonotype. The chain joins TRBV29-1 to TRBJ2-5; the match to TRBD2 covers 8 bases. V was pared by 8 bases and J by 7 bases, with 18 bases of the junction left unmatched. Per germline, CDR1 SQVTM and CDR2 ANQGSEA. This CDR3 has 15 residues. The CDR3, as DNA: TGCAGCTACGAGCATGGACTAGCCAGCGGAGGGACCCAGTACTTC. This translates into CSYEHGLASGGTQYF. Full variable domain (rest looked up from reference TRBV29-1 and TRBJ2-5): SAVISQKPSRDICQRGTSLTIQCQVDSQVTMMFWYRQQPGQSLTLIATANQGSEATYESGFVIDKFPISRPNLTFSTLTVSNMSPEDSSIYLCSYEHGLASGGTQYFGPGTRLLVL.

This clonotype has a handful of counts. The genes are TRBV9 and TRBJ2-7; 8 nucleotides align to TRBD2. Trimming cost V 3 bases and J 0 bases; bases outside gene matches: 5. The CDR3 sequence is 15 residues long. Germline V CDR1 and CDR2: SGDLS, YYNGEE. The CDR3 DNA reads TGTGCCAGCAGCGCAGCGGGAGTGAGCTCCTACGAGCAGTACTTC. It yields the protein CASSAAGVSSYEQYF.

V is TRBV4-1 and J is TRBJ2-1, with 8 bases fitting TRBD2. Germline trimming cut 0 bases from V and 6 bases from J; bases unmatched to any gene: 7. Looked up from germline, CDR1 is MGHRA and CDR2 is YSYEKL. The CDR3 consists of 16 residues. DNA of the CDR3: TGCGCCAGCAGCCAAGATTCGGGACTAGTAGGCAATGAGCAGTTCTTC. This gives the protein CASSQDSGLVGNEQFF.

The chain is built from TRBV9 and TRBJ1-2; maybe TRBD1 (5 bases). The CDR3 has 14 residues. Germline CDR1 and CDR2: SGDLS and YYNGEE. V was pared by 4 bases and J by 7 bases, with 17 bases between. In DNA, the CDR3 is TGTGCCAGCAGCCCGACGACACAGGAGGGTGGCTACACCTTC. The encoded protein is CASSPTTQEGGYTF.

This clonotype appeared a few times. The chain employs TRBV12-3 or TRBV12-4 and TRBJ1-4; D might be TRBD1 (6 bases). CDR3 length equals 14 residues. Trimming took 5 bases from V and 7 from J, leaving 14 bases between them. This chain's CDR3 is CASSRRGSGEKLFF. CDR3 in DNA: TGTGCCAGCAGTCGAAGGGGGAGCGGTGAAAAACTGTTTTTT.

This clonotype appeared many times. As DNA, the CDR3 is TGTGCCAGCAGACCCCACGCAGGGTCCGACTACAATGAGCAGTTCTTC. Amino acids: CASRPHAGSDYNEQFF. The chain carries TRBV7-2 and TRBJ2-1; possibly TRBD1 for D (5 bases). This CDR3 region has 16 residues. V shed 6 bases and J shed 3 bases, with 18 bases lying between them. Germline CDR1 is SGHTA and CDR2 is FQGNSA.

In DNA, the CDR3 is TGTGCCAGCATGCTGACGATCGGGGAGCTGTTTTTT. This encodes CASMLTIGELFF. V is TRBV28 and J is TRBJ2-2; D unresolved. V gave up 7 bases and J gave up 7 bases, with 10 bases separating them. CDR1 and CDR2 from the germline V gene are MDHEN and SYDVKM. This CDR3 comprises 12 residues.

This clonotype has a count of ten or more. V is TRBV12-3 or TRBV12-4 and J is TRBJ1-1, with D perhaps TRBD1 (5 bases). The CDR3 is 17 amino acids. Trimming stripped 3 bases from V and 0 bases from J, with 17 bases between. The CDR3 loop is CASSFSPTTEMNTEAFF. The DNA of the CDR3 is TGTGCCAGCAGTTTTTCACCCACGACAGAGATGAACACTGAAGCTTTCTTT.

This clonotype was found a few times. The chain couples TRBV2 to TRBJ1-2, with 7 bases that match TRBD1. Germline trimming cut 1 base from V and 8 bases from J; bases unmatched to any gene: 7. The CDR3 covers 14 residues. Germline CDR1 and CDR2: SNHLY and FYNNEI. The CDR3 loop is CASSEGQGVPGYTF. In DNA, the CDR3 is TGTGCCAGCAGTGAAGGACAGGGTGTCCCGGGCTACACCTTC. The full variable domain, completed using reference TRBV2 and TRBJ1-2, is EPEVTQTPSHQVTQMGQEVILRCVPISNHLYFYWYRQILGQKVEFLVSFYNNEISEKSEIFDDQFSVERPDGSNFTLKIRSTKLEDSAMYFCASSEGQGVPGYTFGSGTRLTVV.

This clonotype was found a few times. The chain carries TRBV30 and TRBJ1-1, with D unclear. Trimming cost V 3 bases and J 7 bases, with 15 bases left between them. In germline, CDR1 is GTSNPN, CDR2 SVGIG (reference sequence). This CDR3 spans 13 amino acids. The CDR3 loop is CAWSDTSKDEAFF. Here the CDR3 DNA reads TGTGCCTGGAGCGACACCTCTAAGGATGAAGCTTTCTTT.

V is TRBV20-1 and J is TRBJ2-2, with D unclear. Per germline, CDR1 DFQATT and CDR2 SNEGSKA (reference sequence). V was clipped by 3 bases and J by 5 bases, with 22 bases between them. The CDR3 totals 17 residues. Here the CDR3 reads CSARNLLESYGTGELFF. The CDR3 nucleotides are TGCAGTGCTAGGAATCTCCTGGAGTCTTATGGTACCGGGGAGCTGTTTTTT.

The rearrangement uses TRBV4-1 and TRBJ2-7, with 12 bases that match TRBD2. Germline V gene sequence: CDR1 MGHRA, CDR2 YSYEKL. V lost 4 bases to trimming and J lost 7 bases; unmatched junction nucleotides: 5. The CDR3 has 14 amino acids. The CDR3 DNA reads as TGCGCCAGCAGCCTAGAGACTAGCGGGAGTGAGCAGTACTTC. This sequence encodes CASSLETSGSEQYF.

This clonotype has a handful of counts. The chain carries TRBV5-1 and TRBJ1-1; D unresolved. CDR3 length: 14 residues. The germline V gene encodes CDR1 SGHRS and CDR2 YFSETQ. Trimming cost V 4 bases and J 1 base, with 11 bases left between them. The CDR3 DNA reads TGCGCCAGCAGCCCGGACCCGCCGAACACTGAAGCTTTCTTT. It translates to CASSPDPPNTEAFF.

This chain's CDR3 is CASSESLSGGRKYQETQYF. The CDR3 DNA reads TGTGCCAGCAGTGAATCTCTTAGCGGGGGCCGAAAGTACCAAGAGACCCAGTACTTC. The V and J genes are TRBV2 and TRBJ2-5, with TRBD2 matching over 9 bases. Trimming cost V 2 bases and J 0 bases; bases outside gene matches: 13. There are 19 residues in the CDR3. CDR1 is SNHLY, CDR2 FYNNEI, per germline.

The chain uses TRBV4-2 and TRBJ2-7, with TRBD2 matching over 8 bases. The germline CDR1 and CDR2 sequences are LGHNA and YNFKEQ. The length of the CDR3 is 17 residues. Unmatched junction bases numbered 15, after V lost 4 bases and J lost 4 bases. The CDR3 reads CASSRGVGTSGIYEQYF. Written as DNA, the CDR3 is TGTGCCAGCAGCCGAGGGGTCGGAACTAGCGGAATTTACGAGCAGTACTTC.

The chain carries TRBV20-1 and TRBJ1-3; tentative D call: TRBD1 (5 bases). Germline V gene sequence: CDR1 DFQATT, CDR2 SNEGSKA (reference sequence). The CDR3 has 15 amino acids. V was cut by 5 bases and J by 8 bases, with 22 bases left in between. CDR3 sequence reads: CSARNGTVKSYTIYF. As DNA, the CDR3 is TGCAGTGCTCGTAACGGGACTGTTAAAAGTTACACCATATATTTT.

This chain links TRBV2 with TRBJ2-7; D unresolved. Deletions cut 4 bases from V and 5 bases from J, with 18 bases between. This CDR3 spans 15 amino acids. Germline CDR1 reads SNHLY; CDR2 reads FYNNEI. In nucleotides, the CDR3 is TGTGCCAGCAGTGTCCCACTGTCGGACGTCCACGAGCAGTACTTC. This codes for CASSVPLSDVHEQYF.

This chain connects TRBV12-3 or TRBV12-4 to TRBJ1-2; D unresolved. CDR3 length equals 12 residues. Trimming shortened V by 5 bases and J by 8 bases, and 12 bases separated the two germline ends. The CDR3, as DNA: TGTGCCAGCAGTCCGGCGCCTAGGGGCTACACCTTC. It specifies CASSPAPRGYTF.

The genes are TRBV10-3 and TRBJ1-6, with no clear D. In germline, CDR1 is ENHRY, CDR2 SYGVKD. CDR3 length equals 14 residues. Trimming removed 4 bases from V and 3 bases from J, with 7 bases in between. The CDR3 region is CAISVGLYNSPLHF. Here the CDR3 DNA reads TGTGCCATCAGTGTTGGCCTCTATAATTCACCCCTCCACTTT.

This clonotype was counted only a few times. The chain couples TRBV20-1 to TRBJ2-2; 8 nucleotides agree with TRBD2. Germline CDR1 reads DFQATT; CDR2 reads SNEGSKA (reference sequence). V dropped 0 bases and J dropped 3; count of bases not matched to a gene: 6. The CDR3 contains 16 residues. CDR3 loop: CSARDGKREYTGELFF. CDR3 bases: TGCAGTGCTAGAGATGGCAAGCGGGAGTACACCGGGGAGCTGTTTTTT.